This entry features one T cell receptor (beta chain) sequence. This sample is part of a study of control samples from healthy donors and cancer patients. TCRdb's table, derived via immunoSEQ multiplex PCR, lists solely in-frame clones and lacks some. The sample gives 150,000 to 200,000 clones, 90% to 95% of which show up once; around 15% is in the top ten. V lost 5 bases to trimming and J lost 6 bases, with 13 bases between them. CDR3 length: 13 residues. This sequence originates from a man aged 60-69 years with colorectal cancer. This chain uses TRBV12-3 or TRBV12-4 with TRBJ1-2; D remains unclear. Sequencing was carried out using PBMCs. CDR3 amino acids: CASSPTYRHGYTF. The CDR3 nucleotides are TGTGCCAGCAGTCCGACGTACAGACATGGCTACACCTTC.